This passage covers 2 T cell receptor beta chains from one sample sequenced in a study of T cell responses to AZD1222 COVID-19 vaccine. Assay: immunoSEQ multiplex PCR; the TCRdb copy retains only in-frame clones and omits some. The data contain approximately 100,000 clones, 85% to 90% of them singletons. Source: peripheral blood, taken on day 0 of AZD1222 vaccination. These receptors were obtained from an adult in good health.

CDR3 sequence (DNA): TGTGCCAGCAGTTACACAGGCTCCTACAATGAGCAGTTCTTC. The encoded protein is CASSYTGSYNEQFF. The chain carries TRBV6-5 and TRBJ2-1, with D maybe TRBD1 (5 bases). The V end lost 2 bases, the J end lost 0 bases, and 5 bases lay between the germline ends. Per germline, CDR1 MNHEY and CDR2 SVGAGI. The CDR3 extends over 14 amino acids.

The chain carries TRBV30 and TRBJ1-3, with D possibly TRBD1 on 5 matching bases. Trimming cost V 0 bases and J 0 bases, with 9 bases left between them. The CDR3 runs 15 residues. Germline CDR1 reads GTSNPN; CDR2 reads SVGIG (reference sequence). The CDR3 spells CAWSVGDSSGNTIYF. In DNA, the CDR3 is TGTGCCTGGAGTGTAGGGGACTCCTCTGGAAACACCATATATTTT.